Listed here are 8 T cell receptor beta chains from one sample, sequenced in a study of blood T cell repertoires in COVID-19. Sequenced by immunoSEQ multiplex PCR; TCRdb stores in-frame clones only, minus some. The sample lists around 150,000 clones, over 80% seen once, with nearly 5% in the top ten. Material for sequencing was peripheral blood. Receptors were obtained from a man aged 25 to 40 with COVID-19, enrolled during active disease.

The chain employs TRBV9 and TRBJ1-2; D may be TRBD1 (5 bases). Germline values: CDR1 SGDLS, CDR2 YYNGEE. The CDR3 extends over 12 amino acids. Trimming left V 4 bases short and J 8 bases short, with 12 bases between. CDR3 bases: TGTGCCAGCAGCTCGACAGTTTTGGGCTACACCTTC. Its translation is CASSSTVLGYTF.

CDR3 region: CASTLAGGPREQFF. The DNA of the CDR3 is TGTGCCAGCACACTAGCGGGGGGGCCTAGAGAGCAGTTCTTC. The chain links TRBV7-9 to TRBJ2-1, with 13 bases that match TRBD2. V lost 7 bases and J lost 10; bases outside the gene matches: 7. Germline CDR1 reads SEHNR; CDR2 reads FQNEAQ (reference sequence). This CDR3 is built from 14 residues.

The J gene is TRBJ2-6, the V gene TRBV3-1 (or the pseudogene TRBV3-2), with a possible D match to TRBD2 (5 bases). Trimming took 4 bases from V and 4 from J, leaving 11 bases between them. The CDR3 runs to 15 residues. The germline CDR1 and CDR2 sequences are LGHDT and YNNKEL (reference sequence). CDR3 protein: CASSPTGVGANVLTF. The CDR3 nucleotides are TGTGCCAGCAGCCCCACCGGGGTCGGGGCCAACGTCCTGACTTTC.

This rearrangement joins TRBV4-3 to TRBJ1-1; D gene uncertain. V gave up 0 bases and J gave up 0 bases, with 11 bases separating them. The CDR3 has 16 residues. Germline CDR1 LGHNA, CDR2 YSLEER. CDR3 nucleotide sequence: TGCGCCAGCAGCCAAGAGCCTGGTGGCTTGAACACTGAAGCTTTCTTT. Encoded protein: CASSQEPGGLNTEAFF.

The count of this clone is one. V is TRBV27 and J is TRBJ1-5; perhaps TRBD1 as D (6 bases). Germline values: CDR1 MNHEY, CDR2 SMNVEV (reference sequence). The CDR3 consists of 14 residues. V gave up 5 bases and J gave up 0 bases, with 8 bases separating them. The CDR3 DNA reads TGTGCCAGCAGTACAGGGTTTAGCAATCAGCCCCAGCATTTT. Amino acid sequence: CASSTGFSNQPQHF.

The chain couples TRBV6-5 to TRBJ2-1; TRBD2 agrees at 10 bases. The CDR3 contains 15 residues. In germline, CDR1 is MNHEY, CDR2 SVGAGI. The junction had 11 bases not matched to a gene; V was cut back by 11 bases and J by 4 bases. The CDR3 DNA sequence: TGTGCCTCAAAAAAAGCGGGAGGGAAATACAATGAGCAGTTCTTC. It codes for CASKKAGGKYNEQFF.

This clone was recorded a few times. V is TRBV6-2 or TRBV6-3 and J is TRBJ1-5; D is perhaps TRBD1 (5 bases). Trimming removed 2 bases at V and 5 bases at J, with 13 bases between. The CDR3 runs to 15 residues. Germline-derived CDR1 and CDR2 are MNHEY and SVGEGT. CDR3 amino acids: CASSYVRVRDQPQHF. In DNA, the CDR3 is TGTGCCAGCAGTTACGTCAGGGTAAGAGATCAGCCCCAGCATTTT.

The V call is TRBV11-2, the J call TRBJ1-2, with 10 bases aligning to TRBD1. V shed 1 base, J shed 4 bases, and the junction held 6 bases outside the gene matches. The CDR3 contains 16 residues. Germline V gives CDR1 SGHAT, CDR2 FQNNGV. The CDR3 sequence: CASSLGPGQGSYGYTF. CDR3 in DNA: TGTGCCAGCAGCTTAGGCCCGGGACAGGGGAGCTATGGCTACACCTTC. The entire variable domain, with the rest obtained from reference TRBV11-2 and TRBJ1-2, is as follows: EAGVAQSPRYKIIEKRQSVAFWCNPISGHATLYWYQQILGQGPKLLIQFQNNGVVDDSQLPKDRFSAERLKGVDSTLKIQPAKLEDSAVYLCASSLGPGQGSYGYTFGSGTRLTVV.